These T cell receptor beta chains were read from a single sample in a study of T cell repertoires in cytomegalovirus infection. TCRdb redid the calling of the reads with MiXCR, one entry per CDR3 protein. The table lists roughly 630,000 distinct CDR3 sequences, approximately 25% of them singletons. Sequencing used CD8+ T cells from PBMCs. The source is a human donor in good health (CMV status not recorded). Some clones in this sample may be carry-over from other donors' samples. The CDR3 runs from the conserved cysteine through the conserved F or W. A D gene is named only where the DNA matches it firmly. Only part of the rows carry a size: once, few, many, or a class if the clone is expanded.

d_gene,j_gene,v_gene,abundance,CDR3aa,CDR3nt
TRBD1,TRBJ2-1,TRBV2,NA,CASSVVQGEKDEQFF,TGTGCCAGCAGTGTAGTACAGGGGGAAAAGGATGAGCAGTTCTTC
NA,TRBJ2-1,TRBV19,NA,CASSIDSGTLVYNEQFF,TGTGCCAGTAGTATAGACTCCGGGACACTCGTCTACAATGAGCAGTTCTTC
NA,TRBJ2-2,TRBV12-3/TRBV12-4,few,CASRPTKAPTGELFF,TGTGCCAGCCGCCCGACCAAAGCCCCCACCGGGGAGCTGTTTTTT
NA,TRBJ2-7,TRBV29-1,few,CSVLGSYEQYF,TGCAGCGTTCTGGGCTCCTACGAGCAGTACTTC
TRBD1,TRBJ1-1,TRBV5-5,many,CASSLWQGGTEAFF,TGTGCCAGCAGCTTGTGGCAGGGGGGCACTGAAGCTTTCTTT
TRBD2,TRBJ2-5,TRBV7-2,few,CASSSTSGGLETQYF,TGTGCCAGCAGCAGCACTAGCGGGGGGTTGGAGACCCAGTACTTC
NA,TRBJ2-1,TRBV4-1,NA,CASSMDPLEENEQFF,TGCGCCAGCAGCATGGACCCTCTGGAGGAGAATGAGCAGTTCTTC
TRBD1,TRBJ1-1,TRBV7-9,NA,CASSPRQGWPNTEAFF,TGTGCCAGCAGCCCACGACAGGGTTGGCCCAACACTGAAGCTTTCTTT
NA,TRBJ1-1,TRBV5-4,NA,CASSSGVLSTEAFF,TGTGCCAGCAGCTCAGGGGTTTTGAGCACTGAAGCTTTCTTT
TRBD2,TRBJ2-1,TRBV13,few,CASSAPTAGGFNEQFF,TGTGCCAGCAGCGCCCCGACAGCGGGGGGGTTCAATGAGCAGTTCTTC
NA,TRBJ2-2,TRBV20-1,few,CSATGLRVGELFF,TGCAGTGCTACGGGACTCAGAGTCGGGGAGCTGTTTTTT
TRBD1,TRBJ2-1,TRBV7-9,many,CASRRGDRGNEQFF,TGTGCCAGCAGACGAGGGGACAGGGGCAATGAGCAGTTCTTC
TRBD2,TRBJ2-1,TRBV6-2/TRBV6-3,few,CASSLVTSGVNSEQFF,TGTGCCAGCAGCCTCGTCACTAGCGGGGTTAATAGTGAGCAGTTCTTC
NA,TRBJ1-1,TRBV27,many,CATTGSGETEAFF,TGTGCCACCACGGGCAGCGGAGAGACTGAAGCTTTCTTT
NA,TRBJ2-3,TRBV28,NA,CASGQQQVRTDTQYF,TGTGCCAGCGGGCAACAGCAAGTACGCACAGATACGCAGTATTTT
TRBD1,TRBJ2-1,TRBV12-3/TRBV12-4,many,CASSSHRGAANEQFF,TGTGCCAGCAGTTCCCACAGGGGGGCCGCCAATGAGCAGTTCTTC
NA,TRBJ2-3,TRBV7-6,many,CASSSTSKWDTQYF,TGTGCCAGCAGCTCTACTAGCAAGTGGGATACGCAGTATTTT
TRBD1,TRBJ2-4,TRBV20-1,once,CSAGGTGISKNIQYF,TGCAGTGCGGGTGGGACAGGGATATCCAAAAACATTCAGTACTTC
NA,TRBJ2-1,TRBV12-3/TRBV12-4,many,CASSPSGRGEQFF,TGTGCCAGCAGCCCCTCAGGGCGGGGTGAGCAGTTCTTC
NA,TRBJ2-1,TRBV7-6,many,CASSLGGASYNEQFF,TGTGCCAGCAGTTTGGGGGGGGCATCCTACAATGAGCAGTTCTTC
NA,TRBJ2-1,TRBV19,few,CASIPQGSYNEQFF,TGTGCCAGTATTCCACAGGGATCCTACAATGAGCAGTTCTTC
TRBD1,TRBJ2-5,TRBV7-8,many,CASSRAGGNQETQYF,TGTGCCAGCTCCAGGGCAGGGGGCAACCAAGAGACCCAGTACTTC
NA,TRBJ2-5,TRBV19,NA,CASSTFTGQETQYF,TGTGCCAGTAGTACCTTTACAGGCCAAGAGACCCAGTACTTC
NA,TRBJ1-6,TRBV4-2,NA,CASSQEGEGDSPLHF,TGTGCCAGCAGCCAAGAAGGGGAAGGAGATTCACCCCTCCACTTT
NA,TRBJ1-4,TRBV7-9,NA,CASSFWADSNEKLFF,TGTGCCAGCAGCTTCTGGGCGGACTCTAATGAAAAACTGTTTTTT
TRBD1,TRBJ2-3,TRBV12-3/TRBV12-4,few,CASSPWDRGYTQYF,TGTGCCAGCAGTCCCTGGGACAGGGGCTATACGCAGTATTTT
TRBD1,TRBJ1-5,TRBV20-1,few,CSAPGQGRNQPQHF,TGCAGTGCTCCGGGACAGGGTCGCAATCAGCCCCAGCATTTT
TRBD1,TRBJ2-2,TRBV15,NA,CATSIGTAPPGELFF,TGTGCCACCAGTATCGGGACAGCCCCCCCCGGGGAGCTGTTTTTT
NA,TRBJ1-1,TRBV29-1,few,CSVSTNTEAFF,TGCAGCGTTTCCACGAACACTGAAGCTTTCTTT
TRBD2,TRBJ2-1,TRBV15,NA,CATSRATFGTSITYEQFF,TGTGCCACCAGCAGAGCCACATTCGGGACTAGTATAACCTATGAGCAGTTCTTC
NA,TRBJ2-1,TRBV6-5,many,CASSYSMEGNEQFF,TGTGCCAGCAGTTACTCGATGGAGGGGAATGAGCAGTTCTTC
TRBD2,TRBJ2-7,TRBV5-1,NA,CASSLAPGGRDEQYF,TGCGCCAGCAGCTTGGCCCCGGGGGGGCGAGACGAGCAGTACTTC
NA,TRBJ2-7,TRBV6-5,NA,CASLSADSYEQYF,TGTGCCAGCCTATCGGCCGACTCCTACGAGCAGTACTTC
NA,TRBJ1-5,TRBV19,NA,CASMEGGHSNQPQHF,TGTGCCAGTATGGAAGGGGGACATAGCAATCAGCCCCAGCATTTT
NA,TRBJ1-4,TRBV7-6,NA,CASSGRARDKLFF,TGTGCCAGCAGCGGCAGGGCCCGTGACAAACTGTTTTTT
TRBD1,TRBJ1-6,TRBV14,few,CASSQGGGSPLHF,TGTGCCAGCAGTCAGGGGGGAGGTTCACCCCTCCACTTT
NA,TRBJ1-2,TRBV7-9,NA,CASSSQGNYGYTF,TGTGCCAGCAGTAGTCAGGGTAACTATGGCTACACCTTC
TRBD1,TRBJ2-3,TRBV6-6,few,CASLEGANTDTQYF,TGTGCCAGCCTAGAGGGGGCCAACACAGATACGCAGTATTTT
NA,TRBJ2-1,TRBV28,many,CASSPRGRVTSYNEQFF,TGTGCCAGCAGTCCCCGGGGGCGGGTCACCTCCTACAATGAGCAGTTCTTC
TRBD2,TRBJ2-1,TRBV9,NA,CASSVEVGGGNEQFF,TGTGCCAGCAGCGTAGAGGTCGGGGGGGGTAATGAGCAGTTCTTC
NA,TRBJ1-1,TRBV7-8,many,CASRIAGTESYYTEAFF,TGTGCCAGCAGGATCGCCGGGACTGAGTCGTATTACACTGAAGCTTTCTTT
NA,TRBJ2-5,TRBV12-3/TRBV12-4,many,CASSFLTRHLEETQYF,TGTGCCAGCAGTTTCCTGACCAGACATCTAGAAGAGACCCAGTACTTC
NA,TRBJ1-1,TRBV4-1,NA,CASSQASGGTEAFF,TGCGCCAGCAGCCAAGCTTCCGGGGGGACTGAAGCTTTCTTT
NA,TRBJ1-1,TRBV2,NA,CASSRRSLNTEAFF,TGTGCCAGCAGTAGACGGAGTTTGAACACTGAAGCTTTCTTT
NA,TRBJ2-1,TRBV29-1,NA,CSAGRLAGDNEQFF,TGCAGCGCGGGACGGTTGGCCGGGGACAATGAGCAGTTCTTC
NA,TRBJ1-1,TRBV28,NA,CASSLFSVRGTEAFF,TGTGCCAGCAGTTTATTCTCGGTCCGGGGGACTGAAGCTTTCTTT
NA,TRBJ2-7,TRBV10-3,NA,CVISDPDSSYEQYF,TGTGTCATCAGTGACCCAGACAGCTCCTACGAGCAGTACTTC
NA,TRBJ2-5,TRBV2,few,CASSGVGQPFQETQYF,TGTGCCAGCAGTGGGGTTGGACAGCCTTTCCAAGAGACCCAGTACTTC
NA,TRBJ1-1,TRBV28,NA,CASSPLEAVPTEAFF,TGTGCCAGCAGTCCCCTCGAGGCGGTCCCCACTGAAGCTTTCTTT
TRBD2,TRBJ2-2,TRBV11-1,NA,CASTTLWLAGPNTGELFF,TGTGCCAGCACCACCTTATGGCTAGCGGGACCGAACACCGGGGAGCTGTTTTTT
NA,TRBJ2-1,TRBV12-3/TRBV12-4,few,CASSFGEEGKNYNEQFF,TGTGCCAGCAGTTTCGGGGAGGAGGGGAAAAACTACAATGAGCAGTTCTTC
TRBD1,TRBJ1-1,TRBV20-1,few,CSARDFRDRANTEAFF,TGCAGTGCTAGAGACTTCCGGGACAGGGCGAACACTGAAGCTTTCTTT
NA,TRBJ2-7,TRBV7-6,many,CASSLRSGAYEQYF,TGTGCCAGCAGCTTACGTTCCGGGGCCTACGAGCAGTACTTC
NA,TRBJ1-1,TRBV28,few,CASLKSGDIVRNTEAFF,TGTGCCAGCCTTAAATCGGGGGACATCGTAAGGAACACTGAAGCTTTCTTT
TRBD2,TRBJ2-5,TRBV20-1,few,CSASPPGLRGEETQYF,TGCAGTGCTAGTCCCCCCGGCCTGCGGGGGGAAGAGACCCAGTACTTC
TRBD1,TRBJ2-1,TRBV12-3/TRBV12-4,few,CASSYRGFNEQFF,TGTGCCAGCAGTTACAGGGGTTTCAATGAGCAGTTCTTC
NA,TRBJ2-2,TRBV7-9,NA,CASSSTVNTEELFF,TGTGCCAGCAGCTCGACAGTTAACACCGAGGAGCTGTTTTTT